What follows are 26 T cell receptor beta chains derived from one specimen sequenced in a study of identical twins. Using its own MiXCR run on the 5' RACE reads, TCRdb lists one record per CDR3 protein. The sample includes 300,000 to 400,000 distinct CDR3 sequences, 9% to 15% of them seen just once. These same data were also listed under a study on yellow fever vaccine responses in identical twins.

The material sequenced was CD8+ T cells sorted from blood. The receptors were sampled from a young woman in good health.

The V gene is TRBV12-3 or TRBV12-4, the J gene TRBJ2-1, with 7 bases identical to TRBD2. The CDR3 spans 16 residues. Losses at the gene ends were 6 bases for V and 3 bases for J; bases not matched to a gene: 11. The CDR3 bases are TGTGCCAGCAGCCCGACCGGGACTAACGGCTACAATGAGCAGTTCTTC. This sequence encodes CASSPTGTNGYNEQFF.

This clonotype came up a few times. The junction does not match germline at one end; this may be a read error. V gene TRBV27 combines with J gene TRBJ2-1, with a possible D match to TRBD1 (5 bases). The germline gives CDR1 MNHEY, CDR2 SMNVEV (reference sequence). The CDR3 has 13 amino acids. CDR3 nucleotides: TGTGCCAGCAGTTTTTCGTCTCGGGCAGGGCCGATCTTC. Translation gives CASSFSSRAGPIF.

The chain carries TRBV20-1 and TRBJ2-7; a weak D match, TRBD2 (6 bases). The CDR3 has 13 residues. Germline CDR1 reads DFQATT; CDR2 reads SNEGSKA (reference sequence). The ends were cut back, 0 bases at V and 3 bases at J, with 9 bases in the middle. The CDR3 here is CSARDIGSYEQYF. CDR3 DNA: TGCAGTGCTAGAGATATCGGGAGCTACGAGCAGTACTTC.

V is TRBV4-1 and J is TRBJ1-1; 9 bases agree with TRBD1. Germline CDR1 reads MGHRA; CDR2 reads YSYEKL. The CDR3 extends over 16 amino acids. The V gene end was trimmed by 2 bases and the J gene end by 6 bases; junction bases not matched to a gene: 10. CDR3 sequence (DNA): TGCGCCAGCAGCCAACGTACACAGGGGGCTGGGGCTGAAGCTTTCTTT. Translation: CASSQRTQGAGAEAFF.

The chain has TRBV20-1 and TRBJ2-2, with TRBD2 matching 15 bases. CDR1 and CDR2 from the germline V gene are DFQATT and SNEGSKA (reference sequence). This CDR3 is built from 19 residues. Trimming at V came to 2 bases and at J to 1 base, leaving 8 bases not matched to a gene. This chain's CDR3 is CSARYPGLAGGRNTGELFF. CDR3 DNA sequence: TGCAGTGCTAGATACCCGGGACTAGCGGGAGGAAGGAACACCGGGGAGCTGTTTTTT.

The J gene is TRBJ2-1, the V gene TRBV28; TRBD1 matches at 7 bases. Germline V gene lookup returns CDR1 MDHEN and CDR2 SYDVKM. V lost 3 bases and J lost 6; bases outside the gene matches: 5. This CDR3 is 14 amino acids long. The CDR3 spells CASSFTGTVNEQFF. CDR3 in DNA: TGTGCCAGCAGTTTTACCGGGACAGTCAATGAGCAGTTCTTC.

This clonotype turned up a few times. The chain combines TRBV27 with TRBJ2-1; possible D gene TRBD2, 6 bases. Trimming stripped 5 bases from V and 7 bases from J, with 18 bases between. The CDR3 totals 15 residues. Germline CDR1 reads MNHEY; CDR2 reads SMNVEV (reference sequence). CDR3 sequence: CASSTGGFIGNEQFF. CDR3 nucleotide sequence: TGTGCCAGCAGTACCGGGGGATTCATTGGAAATGAGCAGTTCTTC.

The CDR3 sequence is CASSPSGSGYEQYF. CDR3 nucleotides: TGTGCCAGCTCCCCCAGCGGGAGTGGTTACGAGCAGTACTTC. The rearrangement uses TRBV27 and TRBJ2-7, with 8 bases matching TRBD2. Germline values: CDR1 MNHEY, CDR2 SMNVEV (reference sequence). CDR3 length: 14 amino acids. Losses at the gene ends were 8 bases for V and 4 bases for J; bases not matched to a gene: 10.

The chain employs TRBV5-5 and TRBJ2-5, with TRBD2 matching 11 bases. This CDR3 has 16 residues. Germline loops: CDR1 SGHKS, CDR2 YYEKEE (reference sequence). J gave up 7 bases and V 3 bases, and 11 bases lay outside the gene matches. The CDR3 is CASSWGPSGRTGTQYF. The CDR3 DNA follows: TGTGCCAGCAGCTGGGGGCCTAGCGGGAGGACGGGGACCCAGTACTTC.

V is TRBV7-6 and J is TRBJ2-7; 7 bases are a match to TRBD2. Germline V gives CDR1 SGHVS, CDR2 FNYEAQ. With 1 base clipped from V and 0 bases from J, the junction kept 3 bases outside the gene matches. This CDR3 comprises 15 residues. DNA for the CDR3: TGTGCCAGCAGCTTAGAACTAGCGTTCTCCTACGAGCAGTACTTC. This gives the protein CASSLELAFSYEQYF.

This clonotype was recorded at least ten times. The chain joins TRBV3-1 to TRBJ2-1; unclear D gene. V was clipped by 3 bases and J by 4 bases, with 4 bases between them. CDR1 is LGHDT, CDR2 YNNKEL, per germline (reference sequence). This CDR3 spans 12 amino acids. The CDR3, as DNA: TGTGCCAGCAGCCAGTATTACAATGAGCAGTTCTTC. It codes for CASSQYYNEQFF.

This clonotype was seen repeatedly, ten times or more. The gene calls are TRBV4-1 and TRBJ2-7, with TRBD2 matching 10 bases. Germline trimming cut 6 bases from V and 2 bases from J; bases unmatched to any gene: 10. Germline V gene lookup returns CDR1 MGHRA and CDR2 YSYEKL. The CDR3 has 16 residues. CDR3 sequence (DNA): TGCGCCAGCAGATACACATGGAGCGGGAGGGCCTACGAGCAGTACTTC. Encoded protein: CASRYTWSGRAYEQYF.

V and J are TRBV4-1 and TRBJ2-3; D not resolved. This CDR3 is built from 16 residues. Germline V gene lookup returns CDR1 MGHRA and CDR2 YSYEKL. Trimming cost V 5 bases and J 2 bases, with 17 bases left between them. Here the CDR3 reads CASSYKDPSFTDTQYF. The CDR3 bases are TGCGCCAGCAGCTACAAGGATCCTAGTTTCACAGATACGCAGTATTTT.

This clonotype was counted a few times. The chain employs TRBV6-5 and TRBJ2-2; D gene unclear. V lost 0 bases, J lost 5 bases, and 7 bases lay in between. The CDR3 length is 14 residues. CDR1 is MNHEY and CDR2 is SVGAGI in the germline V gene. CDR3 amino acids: CASSYSSGTGELFF. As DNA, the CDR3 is TGTGCCAGCAGTTACTCGTCGGGTACCGGGGAGCTGTTTTTT.

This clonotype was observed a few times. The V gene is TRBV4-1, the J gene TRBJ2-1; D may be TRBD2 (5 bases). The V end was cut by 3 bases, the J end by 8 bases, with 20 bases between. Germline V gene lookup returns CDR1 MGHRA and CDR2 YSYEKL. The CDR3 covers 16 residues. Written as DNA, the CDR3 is TGCGCCAGCAGCCAGGAACCGGGATCAATGGTATATGAGCAGTTCTTC. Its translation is CASSQEPGSMVYEQFF.

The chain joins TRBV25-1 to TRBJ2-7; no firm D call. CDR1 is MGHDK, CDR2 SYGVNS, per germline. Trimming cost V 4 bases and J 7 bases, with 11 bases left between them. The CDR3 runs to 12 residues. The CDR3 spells CASSAPDWEQYF. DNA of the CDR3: TGTGCCAGCAGTGCACCTGACTGGGAGCAGTACTTC.

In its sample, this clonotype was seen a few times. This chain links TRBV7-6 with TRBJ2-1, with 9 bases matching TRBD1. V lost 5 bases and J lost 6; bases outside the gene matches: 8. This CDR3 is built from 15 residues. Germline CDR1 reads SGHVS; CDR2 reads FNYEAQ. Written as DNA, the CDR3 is TGTGCCAGCAGCCGACGGGGACAGGGATTCAATGAGCAGTTCTTC. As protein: CASSRRGQGFNEQFF.

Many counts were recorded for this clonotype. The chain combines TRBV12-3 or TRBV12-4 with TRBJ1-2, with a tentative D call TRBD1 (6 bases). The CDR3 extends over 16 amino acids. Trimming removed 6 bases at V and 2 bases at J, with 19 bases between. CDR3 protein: CASSPTPGAGNYGYTF. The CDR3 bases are TGTGCCAGCAGCCCAACCCCAGGGGCAGGGAACTATGGCTACACCTTC.

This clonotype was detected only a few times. This CDR3 is CASSLSLAGTDTQYF. CDR3 DNA: TGTGCCAGCAGTTTATCACTAGCGGGCACAGATACGCAGTATTTT. The rearrangement joins TRBV27 to TRBJ2-3; 8 bases line up with TRBD2. CDR3 length equals 15 residues. Germline V gene sequence: CDR1 MNHEY, CDR2 SMNVEV (reference sequence). J lost 1 base, V lost 0 bases, and 0 bases had no gene match.

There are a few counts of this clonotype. The CDR3 protein is CSGHPSGGAEQYV. CDR3 bases: TGCAGTGGTCACCCTAGCGGGGGGGCCGAGCAGTACGTC. J is TRBJ2-7 and V is TRBV20-1; 12 positions match TRBD2. Trimming at V came to 7 bases and at J to 6 bases, leaving 7 bases not matched to a gene. The germline V gene encodes CDR1 DFQATT and CDR2 SNEGSKA (reference sequence). The CDR3 is made up of 13 amino acids.

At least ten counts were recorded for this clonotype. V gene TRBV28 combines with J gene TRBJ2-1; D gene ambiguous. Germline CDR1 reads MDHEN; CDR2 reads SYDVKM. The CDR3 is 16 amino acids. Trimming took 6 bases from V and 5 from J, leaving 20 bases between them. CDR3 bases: TGTGCCAGCAGCACGGCCCCCAGGAACCCCAACAATGAGCAGTTCTTC. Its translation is CASSTAPRNPNNEQFF.

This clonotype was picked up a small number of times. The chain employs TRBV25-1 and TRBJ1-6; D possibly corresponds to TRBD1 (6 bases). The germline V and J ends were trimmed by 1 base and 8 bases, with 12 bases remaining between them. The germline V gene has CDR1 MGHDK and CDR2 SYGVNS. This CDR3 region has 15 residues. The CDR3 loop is CASSEWQGTHSPLHF. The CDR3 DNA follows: TGTGCCAGCAGTGAATGGCAGGGGACGCATTCACCCCTCCACTTT. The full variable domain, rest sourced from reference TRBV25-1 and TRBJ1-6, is EADIYQTPRYLVIGTGKKITLECSQTMGHDKMYWYQQDPGMELHLIHYSYGVNSTEKGDLSSESTVSRIRTEHFPLTLESARPSHTSQYLCASSEWQGTHSPLHFGNGTRLTVT.

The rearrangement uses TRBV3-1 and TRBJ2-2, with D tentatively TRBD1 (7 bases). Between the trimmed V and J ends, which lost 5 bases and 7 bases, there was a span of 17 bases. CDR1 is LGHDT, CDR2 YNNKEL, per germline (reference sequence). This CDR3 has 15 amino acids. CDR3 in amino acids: CASSSGGGYVGELFF. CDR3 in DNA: TGTGCCAGCAGCTCAGGAGGGGGCTATGTCGGGGAGCTGTTTTTT.

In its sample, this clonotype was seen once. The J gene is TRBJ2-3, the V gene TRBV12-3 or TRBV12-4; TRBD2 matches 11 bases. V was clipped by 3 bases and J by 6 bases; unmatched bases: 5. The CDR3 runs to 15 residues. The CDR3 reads CASSLYSGRGDTQYF. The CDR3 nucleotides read TGTGCCAGCAGTTTGTATAGCGGGAGGGGCGATACGCAGTATTTT.

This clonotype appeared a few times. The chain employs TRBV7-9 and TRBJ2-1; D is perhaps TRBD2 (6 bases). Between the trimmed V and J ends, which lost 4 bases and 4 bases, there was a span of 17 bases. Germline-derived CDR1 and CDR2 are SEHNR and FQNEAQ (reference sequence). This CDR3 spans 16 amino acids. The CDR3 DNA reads TGTGCCAGCAGCTCCCTTAACGGGAGCGGGTACAATGAGCAGTTCTTC. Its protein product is CASSSLNGSGYNEQFF.

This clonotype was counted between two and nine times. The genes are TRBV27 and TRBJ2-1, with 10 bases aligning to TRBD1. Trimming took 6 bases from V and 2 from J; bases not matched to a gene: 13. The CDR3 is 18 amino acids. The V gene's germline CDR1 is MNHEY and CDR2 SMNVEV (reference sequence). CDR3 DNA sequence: TGTGCCAGCAGACTATTAAGGAACGGACAGGGGGCCTACAATGAGCAGTTCTTC. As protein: CASRLLRNGQGAYNEQFF.